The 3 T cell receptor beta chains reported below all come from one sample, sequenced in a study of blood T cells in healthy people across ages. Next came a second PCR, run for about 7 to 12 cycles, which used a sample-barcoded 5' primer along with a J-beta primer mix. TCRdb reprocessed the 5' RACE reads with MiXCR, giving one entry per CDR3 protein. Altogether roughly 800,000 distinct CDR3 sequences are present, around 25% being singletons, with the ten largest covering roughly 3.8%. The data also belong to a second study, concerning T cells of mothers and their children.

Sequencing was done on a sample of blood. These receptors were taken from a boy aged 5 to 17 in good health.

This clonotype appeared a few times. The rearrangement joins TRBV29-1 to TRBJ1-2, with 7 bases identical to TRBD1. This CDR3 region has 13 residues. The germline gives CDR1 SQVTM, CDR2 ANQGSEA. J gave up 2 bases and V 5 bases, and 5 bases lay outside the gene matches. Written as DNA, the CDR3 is TGCAGCGTTACGACAGGGCCCAACTATGGCTACACCTTC. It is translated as CSVTTGPNYGYTF. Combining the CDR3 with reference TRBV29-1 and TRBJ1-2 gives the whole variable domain SAVISQKPSRDICQRGTSLTIQCQVDSQVTMMFWYRQQPGQSLTLIATANQGSEATYESGFVIDKFPISRPNLTFSTLTVSNMSPEDSSIYLCSVTTGPNYGYTFGSGTRLTVV.

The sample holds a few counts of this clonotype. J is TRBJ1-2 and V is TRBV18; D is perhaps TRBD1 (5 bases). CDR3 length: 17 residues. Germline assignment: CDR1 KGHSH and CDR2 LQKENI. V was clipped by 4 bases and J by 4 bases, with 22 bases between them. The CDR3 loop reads CASSLKSGEVVSYGYTF. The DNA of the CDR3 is TGTGCCAGCTCACTCAAGTCGGGGGAAGTGGTGTCCTATGGCTACACCTTC.

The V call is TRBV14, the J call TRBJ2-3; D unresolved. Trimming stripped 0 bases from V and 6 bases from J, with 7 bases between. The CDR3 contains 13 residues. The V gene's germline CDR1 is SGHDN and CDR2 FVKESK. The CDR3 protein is CASSQELPDTQYF. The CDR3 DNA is TGTGCCAGCAGCCAAGAACTACCGGATACGCAGTATTTT. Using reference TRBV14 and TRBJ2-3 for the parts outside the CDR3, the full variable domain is EAGVTQFPSHSVIEKGQTVTLRCDPISGHDNLYWYRRVMGKEIKFLLHFVKESKQDESGMPNNRFLAERTGGTYSTLKVQPAELEDSGVYFCASSQELPDTQYFGPGTRLTVL.